This T cell receptor beta chain derives from a study of CXCR3-negative and CXCR3-positive naive CD8 T cells. Notes on the study in general: Surface CD5 matched across naive subsets, and TRB CDR3 properties served to infer TCR strength. More hydrophobic TRB CDR3s were found in CXCR3-positive naive cells than in CXCR3-negative naive cells. Sequencing showed both naive subsets with comparably high diversity, and memory CD8+ cells much lower. Naive cells, whether CXCR3-negative or CXCR3-positive, had similar TRBV-TRBJ usage, while memory cells differed.

Definition of naive CD8+ T cells rested on a CD45RO-CCR7+CD27+CD95- profile. About this clonotype itself: The antigen remains unidentified.

The CDR3 consists of 13 residues. CDR1 is SEHNR, CDR2 FQNEAQ, per germline (reference sequence). The authors made the TRB cDNA libraries by 5' RACE using UMI labels. TCRdb processed the 5' RACE reads again and assigns one entry to each CDR3 protein, with no DNA. The listing contains some 150,000 distinct CDR3 sequences. This chain links TRBV7-9 with TRBJ1-1; the D call from TCRdb, TRBD1, cannot be confirmed without DNA. This TCR was recovered from a human donor in good health. Some clones in this sample may be carry-over from other donors' samples. The sequenced sample consisted of naive CXCR3+ CD8+ T cells from blood. The sample's subset: CD45RO-CCR7+CD27+CD95- naive CD8+ T cells expressing CXCR3 (TNR3+). CDR3 region: CAADGAMGTEAFF.